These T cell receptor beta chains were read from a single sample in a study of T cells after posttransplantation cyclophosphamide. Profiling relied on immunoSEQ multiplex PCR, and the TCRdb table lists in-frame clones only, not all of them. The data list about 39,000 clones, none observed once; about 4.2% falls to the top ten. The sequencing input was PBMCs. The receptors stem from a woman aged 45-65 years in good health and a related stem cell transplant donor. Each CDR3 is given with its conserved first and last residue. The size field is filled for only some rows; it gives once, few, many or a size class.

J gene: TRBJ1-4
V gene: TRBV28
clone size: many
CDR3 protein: CASSFGGSSEKLFF

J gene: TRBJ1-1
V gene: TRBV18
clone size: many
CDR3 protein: CASSPTGLGTEAFF

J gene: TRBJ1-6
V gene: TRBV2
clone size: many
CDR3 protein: CASSEASAMDGGPLHF

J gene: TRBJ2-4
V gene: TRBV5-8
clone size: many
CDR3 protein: CASATRSGVLNIQYF

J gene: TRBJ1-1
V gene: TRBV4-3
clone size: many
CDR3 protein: CASSQDRGRGTEAFF

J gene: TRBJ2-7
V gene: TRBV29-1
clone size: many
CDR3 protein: CSVGDRGSYEQYF

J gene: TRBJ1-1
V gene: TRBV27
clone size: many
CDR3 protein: CASSLGQRKNTEAFF

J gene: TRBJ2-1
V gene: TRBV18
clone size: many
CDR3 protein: CASSPYGSYNEQFF

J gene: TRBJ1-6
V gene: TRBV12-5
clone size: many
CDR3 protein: CASGIGGGFYSPLHF

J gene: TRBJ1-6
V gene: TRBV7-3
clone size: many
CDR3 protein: CASSFSENSPLHF

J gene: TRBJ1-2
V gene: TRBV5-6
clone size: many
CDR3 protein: CASSLIGWAGGTSFYGYTF

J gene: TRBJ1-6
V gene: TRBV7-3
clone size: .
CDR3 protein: CASSFGQGGDSPLHF

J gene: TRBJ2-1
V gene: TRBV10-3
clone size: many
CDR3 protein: CAISGPTSGGGSYNEQFF

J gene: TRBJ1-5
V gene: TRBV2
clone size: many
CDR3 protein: CASSEFGVFPGRGSNQPQHF

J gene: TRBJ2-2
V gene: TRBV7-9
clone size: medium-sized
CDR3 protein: CASSLAPQGNTGELFF

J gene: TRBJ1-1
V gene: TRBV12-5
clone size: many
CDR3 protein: CASGSQTGVMNTEAFF

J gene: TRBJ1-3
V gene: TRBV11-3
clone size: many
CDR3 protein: CASSPWTGRSGNTIYF

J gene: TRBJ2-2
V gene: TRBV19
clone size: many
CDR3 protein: CASGVRAAGELFF

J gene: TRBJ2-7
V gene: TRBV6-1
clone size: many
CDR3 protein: CASSEYSTGQGPYEQYF

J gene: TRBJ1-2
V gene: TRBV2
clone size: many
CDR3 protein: CASSVVDSASNYGYTF

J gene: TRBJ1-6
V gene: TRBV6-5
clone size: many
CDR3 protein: CASSLTLTNSPLHF

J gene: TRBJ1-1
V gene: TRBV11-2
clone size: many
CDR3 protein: CASSFRAQSWGQGNTEAFF

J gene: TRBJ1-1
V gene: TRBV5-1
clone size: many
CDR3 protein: CASSPGGLMGNTEAFF

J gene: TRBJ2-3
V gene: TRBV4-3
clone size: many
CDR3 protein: CASSQDVRTASLQNTQYF

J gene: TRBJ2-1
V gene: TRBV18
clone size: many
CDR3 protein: CASSEVRSSYNEQFF

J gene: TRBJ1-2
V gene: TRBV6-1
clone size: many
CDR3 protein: CARPGTGGENGYTF

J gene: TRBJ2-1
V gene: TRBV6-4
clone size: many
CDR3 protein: CASSLEEGNEQFF

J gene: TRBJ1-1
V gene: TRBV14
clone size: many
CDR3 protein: CATTITLLKPRTEAFF

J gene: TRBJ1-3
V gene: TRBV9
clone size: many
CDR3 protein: CASSPRQYLSGNTIYF

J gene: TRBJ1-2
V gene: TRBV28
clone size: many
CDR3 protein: CASSEAGLYGYTF

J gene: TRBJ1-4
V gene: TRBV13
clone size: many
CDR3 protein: CASSLKQGAQGEGEKLFF

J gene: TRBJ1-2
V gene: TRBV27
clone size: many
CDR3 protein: CASSVIQGAHGYTF

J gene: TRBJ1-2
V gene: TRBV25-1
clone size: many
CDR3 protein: CASSGSTGTYGYTF

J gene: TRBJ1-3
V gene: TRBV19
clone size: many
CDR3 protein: CASSIWFIGDSGNTIYF

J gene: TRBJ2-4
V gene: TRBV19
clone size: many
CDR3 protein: CASRARYGQVAKNIQYF

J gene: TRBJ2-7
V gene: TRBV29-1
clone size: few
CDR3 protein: CSVDLSGYEQYF

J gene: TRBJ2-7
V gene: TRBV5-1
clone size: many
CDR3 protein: CASSTGTGSSYEQYF

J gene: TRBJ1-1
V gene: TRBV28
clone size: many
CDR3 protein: CASSTSYVDTEAFF

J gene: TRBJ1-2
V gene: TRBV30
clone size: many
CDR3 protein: CAWSVSARGNYGYTF

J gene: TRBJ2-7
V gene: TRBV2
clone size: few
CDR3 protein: CATSRVLSSYEQYF

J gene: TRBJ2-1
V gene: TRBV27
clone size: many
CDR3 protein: CASTSGTGGYNEQFF

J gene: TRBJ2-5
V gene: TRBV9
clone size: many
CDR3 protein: CASSEGLAGGQGETQYF

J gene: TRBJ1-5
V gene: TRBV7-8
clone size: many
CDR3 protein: CASSLAWTGESNQPQHF

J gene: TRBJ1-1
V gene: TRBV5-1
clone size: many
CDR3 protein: CASSRIGQGNTEAFF

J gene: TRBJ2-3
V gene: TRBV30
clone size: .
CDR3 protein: CAWKMGRGTDTQYF

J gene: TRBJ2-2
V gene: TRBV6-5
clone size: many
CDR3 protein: CASSRAGQGTGELFF

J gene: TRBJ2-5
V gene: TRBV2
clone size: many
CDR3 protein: CASSSQPGETQYF

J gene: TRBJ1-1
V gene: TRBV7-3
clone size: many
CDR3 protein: CASRGPQGNTEAFF

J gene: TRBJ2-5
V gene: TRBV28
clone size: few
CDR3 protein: CASTPMADVRVETQYF

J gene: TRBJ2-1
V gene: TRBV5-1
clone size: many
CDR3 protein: CASSLWIDTSYNEQFF

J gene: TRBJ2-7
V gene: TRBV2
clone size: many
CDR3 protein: CASSDGQSYEQYF

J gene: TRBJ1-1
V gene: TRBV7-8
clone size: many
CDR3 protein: CASSSGTGNTEAFF

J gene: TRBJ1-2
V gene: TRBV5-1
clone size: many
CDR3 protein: CASSSGGRGLEGYTF

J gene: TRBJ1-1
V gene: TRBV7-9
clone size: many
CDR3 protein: CASSLAGEGAFF

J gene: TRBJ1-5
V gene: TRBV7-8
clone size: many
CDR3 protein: CASSPGTGDFSNQPQHF